This TCR beta chain originates from a study of blood T cell repertoires in COVID-19. About the study: The origin of the acute and convalescent COVID-19 samples was the United States, Italy and Spain.

Each recovered donor of Cohort 3 presented with two negative PCRs, clearance, or symptom resolution. The CDR3 spans 18 residues. From germline, CDR1 is SGHRS and CDR2 YFSETQ. The ends lost 0 bases at V and 4 bases at J; junction bases unmatched: 14. Profiling relied on immunoSEQ multiplex PCR, and the TCRdb table lists in-frame clones only, not all of them. The sample yields 250,000 or so clones, approximately 80% seen once. This clonotype was sampled from a man in his sixties who had recovered from COVID-19. What was sequenced was PBMCs or T cells enriched from blood (not recorded which). The rearrangement links TRBV5-1 to TRBJ1-1; 8 bases fit TRBD1. The CDR3 loop is CASSLAKFEGRGLTEAFF. The DNA for the CDR3 is TGCGCCAGCAGCTTGGCCAAATTCGAAGGCAGGGGGCTCACTGAAGCTTTCTTT. Supplemented by reference TRBV5-1 and TRBJ1-1, the full variable domain reads KAGVTQTPRYLIKTRGQQVTLSCSPISGHRSVSWYQQTPGQGLQFLFEYFSETQRNKGNFPGRFSGRQFSNSRSEMNVSTLELGDSALYLCASSLAKFEGRGLTEAFFGQGTRLTVV.